This T cell receptor beta chain is from a study of blood T cell repertoires in COVID-19. Study information: Acute and convalescent COVID-19 samples came from the United States, Italy and Spain. Sources were T cells, B-cell-depleted T cells, or PBMCs; the material itself was cDNA or gDNA.

Original analysis: Quantification of nucleated cells was approximated via reference gene primer amplification. Generated by immunoSEQ multiplex PCR, the TCRdb table keeps only in-frame clones and is missing some. The DNA gave D and trimming, while V, J and clone size come from that table. The table records some 90,000 clones, about 80% of them present only once. Germline CDR1 MNHEY, CDR2 SVGAGI. The ends lost 4 bases at V and 2 bases at J; junction bases unmatched: 4. This CDR3 is 15 amino acids long. With respect to this clone: This same CDR3 is encoded by further DNA sequences in the sample.

The receptor was derived from a human donor in a cohort sampled during active COVID-19. This chain uses TRBV6-5 with TRBJ1-5, with 8 bases that match TRBD1. The sample was peripheral blood. The CDR3 DNA reads as TGTGCCAGCAGTTCCGACAGGGGTGGCAATCAGCCCCAGCATTTT. It translates to CASSSDRGGNQPQHF.